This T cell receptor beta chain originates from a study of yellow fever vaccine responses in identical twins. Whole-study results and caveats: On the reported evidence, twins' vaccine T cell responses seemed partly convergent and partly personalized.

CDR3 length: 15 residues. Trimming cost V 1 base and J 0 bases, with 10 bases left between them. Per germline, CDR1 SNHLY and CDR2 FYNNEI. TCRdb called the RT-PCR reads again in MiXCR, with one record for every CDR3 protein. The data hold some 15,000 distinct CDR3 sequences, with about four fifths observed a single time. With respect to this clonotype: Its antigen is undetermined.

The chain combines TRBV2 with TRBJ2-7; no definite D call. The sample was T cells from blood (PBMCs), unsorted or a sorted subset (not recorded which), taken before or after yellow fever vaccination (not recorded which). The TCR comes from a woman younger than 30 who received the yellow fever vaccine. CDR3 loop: CASSEGNSFSYEQYF. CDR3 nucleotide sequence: TGTGCCAGCAGTGAAGGGAATAGCTTCTCCTACGAGCAGTACTTC.